The next 2 T cell receptor beta chains were all read from a single sample in a study of human thymus T cells. This table comes from immunoSEQ multiplex PCR, and its TCRdb copy is limited to in-frame clones, with some not included. The sample lists about 120,000 clones; just under 95% were seen once. Thymus tissue for the work was resected from patients undergoing corrective heart surgery. Sequencing used thymus tissue. All receptors derive from a boy less than two years old with a congenital heart defect but otherwise immunologically healthy.

The rearrangement uses TRBV7-2 and TRBJ2-3, with 8 nucleotides matching TRBD2. V shed 2 bases and J 1 base; nucleotides not matched to a gene: 14. CDR3 length: 19 amino acids. Germline V lookup: CDR1 SGHTA, CDR2 FQGNSA. The CDR3 sequence: CASSLKPGSGVTCTDTQYF. Here the CDR3 DNA reads TGTGCCAGCAGCTTAAAGCCCGGTAGCGGGGTTACCTGCACAGATACGCAGTATTTT.

This chain uses TRBV4-1 with TRBJ2-3, with D perhaps matching TRBD2 (5 bases). Trimming took off 0 bases at V and 0 bases at J, with 22 bases between the two ends. CDR3 size: 20 residues. The germline V gene has CDR1 MGHRA and CDR2 YSYEKL. CDR3 residues: CASSQDKTGGSSLSTDTQYF. CDR3 DNA: TGCGCCAGCAGCCAAGATAAAACCGGTGGGTCTAGCCTTAGCACAGATACGCAGTATTTT.